This T cell receptor (beta chain) was captured in a study of tumor-infiltrating lymphocytes in primary liver carcinoma. The CDR3 extends over 15 amino acids. Germline V gene sequence: CDR1 MNHNS, CDR2 SASEGT. Production of TCR beta cDNA used 500 ng total RNA together with a constant-region primer. Amplification in three nested multiplex PCR rounds with slightly modified ARM-PCR gave rise to TCR beta libraries. In the first two PCR rounds, TRBV1-TRBV30 forward primers were paired with a C-beta reverse primer, and each round lasted about 10 cycles. MiXCR, applied by TCRdb to the multiplex PCR reads, yields one record per CDR3 protein. The sample includes about 54,000 distinct CDR3 sequences, 70% to 75% of them seen just once. For each extraction, RNA and DNA were obtained together from about 21-30 mg of unsorted bulk tissue. About this clonotype: Relative to the germline gene, one junction end is altered; a read error may explain this.

What was sequenced was liver tumor tissue from sampling region 2. Subset here: tumor region T2, inferior pole. The source of this sequence is a middle-aged man with primary liver carcinoma and hepatitis B virus infection. The rearrangement joins TRBV6-1 to TRBJ1-6; D gene uncertain. The CDR3 bases are TGTGCCAGTAGTGAAATGGTCTCCGGGAGGCCACCCCTCCACTTT. It yields the protein CASSEMVSGRPPLHF.